The 28 T cell receptor beta chains below all came from one sample that was sequenced in a study of T cell clonotyping in hematopoietic cell transplantation. Profiled with immunoSEQ multiplex PCR; TCRdb holds only in-frame clones, not every one. The sample has approximately 9,100 clones; roughly 79% are singletons. Sequenced here: peripheral blood mononuclear cells, sampled 180 days after allogeneic stem cell transplant. The receptor set was obtained from a female patient between 50 and 60 years old who had an allogeneic stem cell transplant from an unrelated donor, so the T cells may come from the graft donor. Some clones in this sample may be carry-over from other donors' samples.

A note on this clone: The junction does not match germline at one end; this may be a read error. The rearrangement joins TRBV5-4 to TRBJ2-5; D call uncertain. The CDR3 totals 13 residues. Germline lookup yields CDR1 SGHNT and CDR2 YYREEE (reference sequence). In DNA form, the CDR3 reads TGCGCCAGCAGCTTGGATCCGGGAGAGACCCAGTACTTC. This codes for CASSLDPGETQYF.

This chain links TRBV28 with TRBJ2-2; the D is unclear. This CDR3 spans 12 amino acids. Trimming took off 1 base at V and 5 bases at J, with 2 bases between the two ends. Germline assignment: CDR1 MDHEN and CDR2 SYDVKM. The CDR3, as DNA: TGTGCCAGCAGTTTATCGACCGGGGAGCTGTTTTTT. It encodes CASSLSTGELFF.

The gene calls are TRBV6-5 and TRBJ2-7, with 9 positions matching TRBD2. With 0 bases clipped from V and 2 bases from J, the junction kept 2 bases outside the gene matches. The CDR3 loop spans 15 amino acids. Germline CDR1 MNHEY, CDR2 SVGAGI. The CDR3 coding sequence is TGTGCCAGCAGTTACTCTACTAGCGGGCCCTACGAGCAGTACTTC. Translating it yields CASSYSTSGPYEQYF.

J is TRBJ2-2 and V is TRBV28; the D call may be TRBD1 or TRBD2 (5 bases each). Germline V lookup: CDR1 MDHEN, CDR2 SYDVKM. V was shortened by 3 bases and J by 6 bases, with 11 bases between the two germline ends. The CDR3 has 14 residues. CDR3 protein: CASSFLRGAGELFF. CDR3 DNA: TGTGCCAGCAGTTTTCTAAGGGGAGCCGGGGAGCTGTTTTTT.

The count of this clone is one. Here the CDR3 DNA reads TGTGCCAGCAGTATACGAACGACAGGGTCCCTCTATGGCTACACCTTC. This gives the protein CASSIRTTGSLYGYTF. V gene TRBV28 combines with J gene TRBJ1-2; TRBD1 matches at 7 bases. The germline V gene has CDR1 MDHEN and CDR2 SYDVKM. The CDR3 covers 16 residues. V was clipped by 5 bases and J by 4 bases; unmatched bases: 13.

On this clone: The junction shows a germline mismatch at one end, possibly a read error. This chain joins TRBV7-3 and TRBJ2-3, with TRBD2 matching 14 bases. CDR1 and CDR2 from the germline V gene are SGHTA and FQGTGA. The length of the CDR3 is 17 residues. CDR3 sequence reads: CASSVTGTSGSGDTQYF. The DNA for the CDR3 is TGTGCCAGCAGCGTAACCGGGACTAGCGGGAGCGGCGATACGCAGTATTTT.

The J gene is TRBJ2-1, the V gene TRBV6-5, with 7 bases that match TRBD2. J lost 5 bases, V lost 0 bases, and 4 bases had no gene match. Germline CDR1 and CDR2: MNHEY and SVGAGI. This CDR3 has 15 amino acids. CDR3 DNA sequence: TGTGCCAGCAGTTACTCCTACGGGGGGAACAATGAGCAGTTCTTC. Protein: CASSYSYGGNNEQFF.

This clone was picked up a small number of times. The V and J genes are TRBV4-1 and TRBJ2-4; D is undetermined. This CDR3 is 12 amino acids long. Germline CDR1 MGHRA, CDR2 YSYEKL. V was shortened by 4 bases and J by 6 bases, with 7 bases between the two germline ends. The CDR3 sequence: CASSPQLNIQYF. CDR3 bases: TGCGCCAGCAGCCCACAGTTAAACATTCAGTACTTC.

This clone was recorded only once. This chain connects TRBV14 to TRBJ2-3; D is ambiguous. CDR1 is SGHDN, CDR2 FVKESK, per germline. The CDR3 loop spans 17 amino acids. Trimming left V 2 bases short and J 1 base short, with 16 bases between. The CDR3 sequence is CASSQSARRLGTDTQYF. The CDR3 nucleotides read TGTGCCAGCAGCCAAAGCGCCAGACGGCTTGGCACAGATACGCAGTATTTT.

The rearrangement uses TRBV30 and TRBJ1-6; possibly TRBD1 for D (5 bases). CDR3 length: 12 residues. The ends were cut back, 6 bases at V and 7 bases at J, with 10 bases in the middle. Germline V lookup: CDR1 GTSNPN, CDR2 SVGIG (reference sequence). The CDR3 loop reads CACGDFNSPLHF. The CDR3 DNA reads TGTGCCTGTGGGGACTTCAATTCACCCCTCCACTTT. Full variable domain (remainder filled in from reference TRBV30 and TRBJ1-6): SQTIHQWPATLVQPVGSPLSLECTVEGTSNPNLYWYRQAAGRGLQLLFYSVGIGQISSEVPQNLSASRPQDRQFILSSKKLLLSDSGFYLCACGDFNSPLHFGNGTRLTVT.

The V call is TRBV28, the J call TRBJ1-5, with D unclear. The CDR3 length is 17 residues. CDR1 is MDHEN, CDR2 SYDVKM, per germline. Trimming left V 3 bases short and J 5 bases short, with 20 bases between. The DNA for the CDR3 is TGTGCCAGCAGTTTGCAGTTCGGGGTTTTATCCCATCAGCCCCAGCATTTT. Translated, it gives CASSLQFGVLSHQPQHF.

This chain uses TRBV6-5 with TRBJ1-1, with 8 bases aligning to TRBD1. CDR1 MNHEY and CDR2 SVGAGI come from the germline V gene. The CDR3 is 15 residues long. Losses at the gene ends were 2 bases for V and 0 bases for J; bases not matched to a gene: 2. CDR3 sequence: CASSYDRGMNTEAFF. For the CDR3, the DNA is TGTGCCAGCAGTTACGACAGGGGAATGAACACTGAAGCTTTCTTT.

V usage is TRBV4-2 and J usage is TRBJ1-5; TRBD1 aligns across 7 bases. CDR3 length: 17 amino acids. Germline V lookup: CDR1 LGHNA, CDR2 YNFKEQ. V lost 0 bases to trimming and J lost 4 bases; unmatched junction nucleotides: 9. The CDR3, as DNA: TGTGCCAGCAGCCAAGAGCCAAGAGGCAGGGGGAATCAGCCCCAGCATTTT. Translating gives CASSQEPRGRGNQPQHF.

In this sample, this clone turned up once. This chain links TRBV21-1 with TRBJ2-2. TRBV21-1 is a known pseudogene. CDR3 length: 14 amino acids. The CDR3 protein is CASTPRTGTGELFF. DNA of the CDR3: TGTGCCAGCACCCCAAGGACCGGGACCGGGGAGCTGTTTTTT.

The chain recombines TRBV7-8 with TRBJ1-3; D possibly corresponds to TRBD1 (5 bases). CDR1 is SGHVS, CDR2 FQNEAQ, per germline. V lost 1 base to trimming and J lost 6 bases, with 13 bases between them. The CDR3 runs 15 residues. The CDR3 DNA reads as TGTGCCAGCAGCTTAGGAGTTGCAGGGCCAAACACCATATATTTT. Translated, it gives CASSLGVAGPNTIYF.

V and J are TRBV28 and TRBJ1-2, with D possibly TRBD1 on 5 matching bases. Germline V gene lookup returns CDR1 MDHEN and CDR2 SYDVKM. The CDR3 is made up of 16 amino acids. Deletions cut 7 bases from V and 2 bases from J, with 20 bases between. The CDR3 here is CASISAGPPPNYGYTF. Written as DNA, the CDR3 is TGTGCCAGCATTAGTGCAGGGCCTCCTCCCAACTATGGCTACACCTTC.

This rearrangement joins TRBV14 to TRBJ2-2; D gene uncertain. This CDR3 contains 17 residues. With 0 bases removed from V and 1 base from J, the gap between germline ends came to 12 bases. CDR1 is SGHDN and CDR2 is FVKESK in the germline V gene. For the CDR3, the DNA is TGTGCCAGCAGCCAAGATCTGGGCTACTTGAACACCGGGGAGCTGTTTTTT. Translation gives CASSQDLGYLNTGELFF.

The chain combines TRBV6-5 with TRBJ1-1; no reliable D call. Germline values: CDR1 MNHEY, CDR2 SVGAGI. V lost 6 bases, J lost 1 base, and 3 bases lay in between. The CDR3 covers 11 residues. The DNA of the CDR3 is TGTGCCAGCAGAGAGAACACTGAAGCTTTCTTT. Protein: CASRENTEAFF.

This chain uses TRBV25-1 with TRBJ1-1; possibly TRBD1 for D (5 bases). The germline V gene encodes CDR1 MGHDK and CDR2 SYGVNS. Between the trimmed V and J ends, which lost 7 bases and 8 bases, there was a span of 17 bases. CDR3 length: 13 residues. The CDR3 sequence is CASNTAWGEEAFF. As DNA, the CDR3 is TGTGCCAGCAACACTGCGTGGGGCGAGGAAGCTTTCTTT.

The V call is TRBV10-3, the J call TRBJ2-7, with D unclear. Trimming stripped 1 base from V and 1 base from J, with 14 bases between. CDR3 length: 16 residues. Germline-derived CDR1 and CDR2 are ENHRY and SYGVKD. CDR3 residues: CAISEWSFIPSYEQYF. The CDR3 DNA is TGTGCCATCAGTGAGTGGTCTTTTATTCCTTCCTACGAGCAGTACTTC.

J is TRBJ2-7 and V is TRBV20-1, with 12 bases matching TRBD1. V was clipped by 7 bases and J by 12 bases; unmatched bases: 7. Looked up from germline, CDR1 is DFQATT and CDR2 is SNEGSKA (reference sequence). This CDR3 contains 11 residues. The CDR3 region is CSVPGQGAAYF. CDR3 in DNA: TGCAGTGTCCCGGGACAGGGGGCGGCGTACTTC.

This sequence joins TRBV4-2 and TRBJ2-7; 8 bases match TRBD1. Trimming took 4 bases from V and 3 from J; bases not matched to a gene: 8. The CDR3 is 15 residues long. The germline gives CDR1 LGHNA, CDR2 YNFKEQ. In nucleotides, the CDR3 is TGTGCCAGCAGCCTTTCCGGACAGGGAAGCTACGAGCAGTACTTC. Protein product: CASSLSGQGSYEQYF.

The chain has TRBV7-2 and TRBJ1-1; no clear D gene. Germline loops: CDR1 SGHTA, CDR2 FQGNSA. Deletions cut 1 base from V and 0 bases from J, with 9 bases between. The CDR3 length is 15 residues. This chain's CDR3 is CASSLDGGLNTEAFF. The CDR3 region has the DNA TGTGCCAGCAGCTTAGACGGCGGACTGAACACTGAAGCTTTCTTT.

This sequence joins TRBV7-2 and TRBJ1-5; 7 positions match TRBD1. V lost 4 bases, J lost 5 bases, and 5 bases stayed unmatched. Per the germline V gene, CDR1 is SGHTA and CDR2 is FQGNSA. This CDR3 spans 14 amino acids. CDR3 nucleotide sequence: TGTGCCAGCAGCTACAGGGGAGGAGATCAGCCCCAGCATTTT. Its translation: CASSYRGGDQPQHF.

V and J are TRBV7-3 and TRBJ2-3; D may be TRBD1 or TRBD2 (6 bases each). Between the trimmed V and J ends, which lost 7 bases and 5 bases, there was a span of 25 bases. The CDR3 has 17 residues. Germline CDR1 and CDR2: SGHTA and FQGTGA. The DNA of the CDR3 is TGTGCCAGCATCCCCATGGGGGCTAGCGTTGATGAAGATACGCAGTATTTT. Translating gives CASIPMGASVDEDTQYF.

This chain connects TRBV6-5 to TRBJ2-7; D not certain. There are 13 residues in the CDR3. Trimming removed 2 bases from V and 3 bases from J, with 8 bases in between. Germline loops: CDR1 MNHEY, CDR2 SVGAGI. The CDR3 DNA sequence: TGTGCCAGCAGTTACGGGCTAAACTACGAGCAGTACTTC. The encoded protein is CASSYGLNYEQYF.

This rearrangement joins TRBV6-5 to TRBJ1-5; 10 bases map to TRBD1. The V and J ends lost 2 bases and 5 bases, in that order; junction bases with no gene match: 3. The CDR3 has 15 residues. Looked up from germline, CDR1 is MNHEY and CDR2 is SVGAGI. The CDR3, as DNA: TGTGCCAGCAGTTACACGGGACAGGGGCATCAGCCCCAGCATTTT. It specifies CASSYTGQGHQPQHF.

J is TRBJ2-2 and V is TRBV5-6; unclear D gene. Trimming took off 2 bases at V and 1 base at J, with 12 bases between the two ends. In germline, CDR1 is SGHDT, CDR2 YYEEEE. This CDR3 contains 16 residues. For the CDR3, the DNA is TGTGCCAGCAGCTTTTCTAACGATCTGAACACCGGGGAGCTGTTTTTT. It yields the protein CASSFSNDLNTGELFF.